This TCR beta chain was retrieved from a study of blood T cell repertoires in COVID-19. CDR1 and CDR2 (germline): SGHKS, YYEKEE (reference sequence). V lost 4 bases and J 4 bases, leaving 15 bases between the germline ends. The CDR3 totals 15 residues. Produced via immunoSEQ multiplex PCR; TCRdb's table is partial and in-frame only. This sample has 150,000 to 200,000 clones, with more than 85% found just once. Enrolled through a virtual design, the participants were between roughly 18 and 89 years of age and came from 24 US areas. The chain uses TRBV5-5 and TRBJ1-3, with D possibly TRBD1 on 6 matching bases. The sequenced sample consisted of PBMCs or T cells enriched from blood (not recorded which). The TCR sequence derives from a human donor with acute COVID-19. The donor label of this sample is uncertain. The DNA of the CDR3 is TGTGCCAGCAGCCGATCGGGGGGGCCCGGAAACACCATATATTTT. Protein: CASSRSGGPGNTIYF.